A selection of T cell receptor beta chains follows, all from one sample in a study of shared clonotypes between healthy human individuals. Sequenced by immunoSEQ multiplex PCR; TCRdb stores in-frame clones only, minus some. The data hold over a million clones, with under 80% observed a single time. The sequencing sample was made of memory CD4+ T cells sorted from blood. The receptors originated from a man between 18 and 35 years old in good health. Each CDR3 is given with its conserved first and last residue. The D gene is left open where the match is weak. Only some rows state a clone size, as once, few, many or a class for expanded clones.

d_call clone_size j_call v_call cdr3_nt cdr3_aa
NA NA TRBJ1-6 TRBV6-1 TGTGCCAGCAGTGAAAGAGGGGAGGATAATTCACCCCTCCACTTT CASSERGEDNSPLHF
NA few TRBJ1-1 TRBV6-1 TGTGCCAGCAAGGGGGGCATCACTGAAGCTTTCTTT CASKGGITEAFF
NA few TRBJ1-5 TRBV5-3 TGTGCCAGAAGCTTGGTTGTGGGGGGCTATCAGCCCCAGCATTTT CARSLVVGGYQPQHF
NA NA TRBJ1-2 TRBV7-2 TGTGCCAGCAGCTTAGGTACAGGGTTGGATGGCTACACCTTC CASSLGTGLDGYTF
NA NA TRBJ2-2 TRBV6-1 TGTGCCAGCATGCCCCAAGCGACGAACACCGGGGAGCTGTTTTTT CASMPQATNTGELFF
TRBD1 NA TRBJ1-2 TRBV5-4 TGTGCCAGCAGCGCGGACAGGGCCACCCTCGGCTACACCTTC CASSADRATLGYTF
TRBD2 NA TRBJ2-7 TRBV7-6 TGTGCCAGCAGCCCAGAGACTAGCGGGGGCTACGAGCAGTACTTC CASSPETSGGYEQYF
TRBD2 NA TRBJ2-3 TRBV4-1 TGCGCCAGCAGCCAAGTCCAGCGGGGGAGCACAGATACGCAGTATTTT CASSQVQRGSTDTQYF
NA NA TRBJ2-5 TRBV18 TGTGCCAGCTCAATCCAAGAGACCCAGTACTTC CASSIQETQYF
TRBD2 few TRBJ2-1 TRBV10-3 TGTGCCACCCGGACTAGCGGGAGGGCAGACGAGCAGTTCTTC CATRTSGRADEQFF